This is a list of T cell receptor beta chains from one sample in a study of T cell responses to AZD1222 COVID-19 vaccine. Measured with immunoSEQ multiplex PCR; TCRdb has only the in-frame clones, and not every one. The repertoire holds just under 20,000 clones, with roughly 80% as singletons. The source was peripheral blood, collected 28 days after the second AZD1222 dose. The source is an adult who received the AZD1222 COVID-19 vaccine. The CDR3 runs from the conserved cysteine through the conserved F or W. The D gene is left open where the match is weak. Part of the rows lack a size; the others show once, few, many or a class for expanded clones.

D	V	J	size	CDR3	DNA
TRBD1	TRBV28	TRBJ1-6	-	CASSFKDRAGSPLHF	TGTGCCAGCAGTTTTAAGGACAGGGCGGGTTCACCCCTCCACTTT
TRBD1	TRBV5-1	TRBJ1-4	-	CASSPDRVSGEKLFF	TGCGCCAGCAGCCCTGACAGGGTAAGCGGTGAAAAACTGTTTTTT
-	TRBV5-4	TRBJ2-3	-	CASSLDTDTQYF	TGTGCCAGCAGCTTGGATACAGATACGCAGTATTTT
-	TRBV9	TRBJ1-5	-	CASSTSGNQPQHF	TGTGCCAGCAGCACATCAGGCAATCAGCCCCAGCATTTT
TRBD1	TRBV4-1	TRBJ1-6	-	CASSLWDRVFSALHF	TGCGCCAGCAGCCTTTGGGACAGGGTGTTTTCGGCCCTCCACTTT
TRBD2	TRBV19	TRBJ2-7	once	CASSMLTSGEYEQYF	TGTGCCAGTAGTATGCTAACTAGCGGAGAGTACGAGCAGTACTTC
TRBD1	TRBV28	TRBJ1-4	-	CASSSRDRGATNEKLFF	TGTGCCAGCAGTTCCCGGGACAGGGGCGCAACTAATGAAAAACTGTTTTTT
-	TRBV6-2/TRBV6-3	TRBJ1-2	-	CASSQTGNYGYTF	TGTGCCAGCAGTCAGACGGGGAACTATGGCTACACCTTC
-	TRBV5-1	TRBJ1-3	-	CASSLAGDADSGNTIYF	TGCGCCAGCAGCTTGGCTGGGGACGCAGACTCTGGAAACACCATATATTTT
-	TRBV9	TRBJ2-5	-	CASSPRTGWGGETQYF	TGTGCCAGCAGCCCCCGGACTGGGTGGGGTGGGGAGACCCAGTACTTC
-	TRBV6-5	TRBJ1-4	-	CASWGYNEKLFF	TGTGCCAGTTGGGGGTATAATGAAAAACTGTTTTTT
-	TRBV6-5	TRBJ1-5	-	CASSPDRSNQPQHF	TGTGCCAGCAGCCCGGACAGAAGCAATCAGCCCCAGCATTTT
TRBD2	TRBV18	TRBJ2-1	-	CASSPLAGENEQFF	TGTGCCAGCTCTCCGCTAGCGGGAGAGAATGAGCAGTTCTTC
-	TRBV27	TRBJ2-3	-	CASSLIGKGSTDTQYF	TGTGCCAGCAGTTTAATAGGGAAGGGGTCCACAGATACGCAGTATTTT
-	TRBV7-9	TRBJ1-1	once	CASSSGANTEAFF	TGTGCCAGCAGCTCAGGGGCGAACACTGAAGCTTTCTTT
TRBD2	TRBV29-1	TRBJ2-1	-	CSVLRTAGGEQFF	TGCAGCGTCCTAAGGACGGCGGGAGGTGAGCAGTTCTTC
-	TRBV5-1	TRBJ1-4	-	CASSPGRGTNEKLFF	TGCGCCAGCAGCCCAGGGAGGGGTACTAATGAAAAACTGTTTTTT
-	TRBV11-3	TRBJ1-1	-	CASSFQSLNTEAFF	TGTGCCAGCAGCTTTCAGAGCTTGAACACTGAAGCTTTCTTT
-	TRBV7-2	TRBJ1-2	-	CASSLGIQGRGYTF	TGTGCCAGCAGCTTAGGGATACAGGGACGTGGCTACACCTTC
-	TRBV6-1	TRBJ1-3	-	CASSEARGLSGNTIYF	TGTGCCAGCAGTGAAGCGCGCGGGCTCTCTGGAAACACCATATATTTT
TRBD1	TRBV18	TRBJ2-7	-	CASSPTTGGGHEQYF	TGTGCCAGCTCTCCTACAACAGGGGGCGGCCACGAGCAGTACTTC
TRBD1	TRBV7-2	TRBJ1-6	-	CASSLDRPKLNNSPLHF	TGTGCCAGCAGCCTGGACAGGCCTAAGCTTAATAATTCACCCCTCCACTTT
-	TRBV21-1	TRBJ2-1	once	CASSMRRDPGCEQFF	TGTGCCAGCAGCATGCGGCGGGACCCGGGCTGTGAGCAGTTCTTC
-	TRBV2	TRBJ2-1	-	CASRTGVTYNEQFF	TGTGCCAGCAGGACGGGAGTCACCTACAATGAGCAGTTCTTC
-	TRBV19	TRBJ2-1	-	CASQSVAGQYEQFF	TGTGCCAGCCAGTCGGTAGCGGGACAGTATGAGCAGTTCTTC
-	TRBV5-1	TRBJ2-5	-	CASSPAAATGQETQYF	TGCGCCAGCAGCCCGGCTGCTGCGACAGGTCAAGAGACCCAGTACTTC
-	TRBV18	TRBJ2-3	-	CASSPGAGASTDTQYF	TGTGCCAGCTCACCAGGGGCAGGAGCTAGCACAGATACGCAGTATTTT
TRBD2	TRBV4-1	TRBJ2-7	-	CASSRVAGLREQYF	TGCGCCAGCAGCCGAGTAGCGGGCCTAAGGGAGCAGTACTTC
TRBD1	TRBV10-1	TRBJ2-1	-	CASSKTGLSEQFF	TGCGCCAGCAGTAAGACAGGGTTGAGTGAGCAGTTCTTC
TRBD1	TRBV28	TRBJ1-1	-	CASSLPTGGLAEAFF	TGTGCCAGCAGTCTCCCGACAGGGGGCCTCGCTGAAGCTTTCTTT
-	TRBV28	TRBJ2-3	-	CASSLKLGRESTDTQYF	TGTGCCAGCAGTTTGAAATTGGGACGAGAAAGCACAGATACGCAGTATTTT
-	TRBV6-1	TRBJ2-7	-	CASSEGPLTQNEQYF	TGTGCCAGCAGTGAAGGCCCTCTAACCCAGAACGAGCAGTACTTC
TRBD1	TRBV7-9	TRBJ2-2	-	CASSLALTGGAGELFF	TGTGCCAGCAGCTTAGCGCTGACAGGGGGCGCCGGGGAGCTGTTTTTT
-	TRBV11-3	TRBJ2-1	-	CASSLSGNEQFF	TGTGCCAGCAGCTTATCCGGGAATGAGCAGTTCTTC
-	TRBV9	TRBJ2-3	-	CASSVDFMGTDTQYF	TGTGCCAGCAGCGTAGATTTCATGGGCACAGATACGCAGTATTTT
-	TRBV19	TRBJ1-5	-	CATRGTVSEPQHF	TGTGCCACCCGAGGGACGGTGAGTGAGCCCCAGCATTTT
-	TRBV7-8	TRBJ1-3	-	CASSFLTGEAGNTIYF	TGTGCCAGCAGCTTTCTTACCGGGGAGGCTGGAAACACCATATATTTT
-	TRBV4-1	TRBJ2-2	-	CASSQMMGASAGELFF	TGCGCCAGCAGCCAAATGATGGGGGCATCGGCCGGGGAGCTGTTTTTT
-	TRBV4-1	TRBJ2-1	-	CASSLRSGASYNEQFF	TGCGCCAGCAGCTTGAGATCGGGGGCATCCTACAATGAGCAGTTCTTC
-	TRBV4-1	TRBJ1-3	-	CASSQDRPGAGNTIYF	TGCGCCAGCAGCCAAGATCGCCCAGGGGCTGGAAACACCATATATTTT
-	TRBV9	TRBJ1-2	few	CASSASRPYGYTF	TGTGCCAGCAGCGCATCCAGACCCTATGGCTACACCTTC
-	TRBV19	TRBJ1-2	-	CASRIEANYGYTF	TGTGCCAGTAGAATCGAGGCGAACTATGGCTACACCTTC
-	TRBV6-6	TRBJ2-1	-	CASSRRKHNEQFF	TGTGCCAGCAGCAGGCGGAAGCACAATGAGCAGTTCTTC
-	TRBV3-1/TRBV3-2	TRBJ1-1	-	CASSQVGQLITFF	TGTGCCAGCAGCCAAGTAGGACAATTGATAACTTTCTTT
-	TRBV24-1	TRBJ1-5	-	CATSDPAAGKGQPQHF	TGTGCCACCAGTGACCCCGCAGCGGGGAAGGGGCAGCCCCAGCATTTT
-	TRBV5-1	TRBJ2-7	-	CASYQAAYSYEQYF	TGCGCCAGCTACCAAGCGGCATACTCCTACGAGCAGTACTTC
-	TRBV18	TRBJ2-7	-	CASSRHPGQEAYEQYF	TGTGCCAGCTCACGACATCCGGGACAAGAGGCCTACGAGCAGTACTTC
-	TRBV11-2	TRBJ2-5	-	CASSLSLQETQYF	TGTGCCAGCAGCTTATCGCTACAAGAGACCCAGTACTTC